The sequence of this T cell receptor beta chain was determined in a study of T cell clonality in common variable immunodeficiency. This clone was observed many times. From the germline J gene comes the end of the CDR3, since the read stops 3 residues before it. The table came from immunoSEQ multiplex PCR; TCRdb's copy has only in-frame clones and leaves some out. Observed in the sample are 75,000 to 85,000 clones, none of them singletons. Patients and controls were mostly of Caucasian heritage. Heparinized whole blood, roughly 5 to 8 ml, came from each donor. CDR3 length: 17 amino acids. Germline V CDR1 and CDR2: DFQATT, SNEGSKA (reference sequence). V lost 2 bases and J lost 7, with 25 bases in between.

Sample: peripheral blood mononuclear cells. The chain joins TRBV20-1 to TRBJ2-3, with D uncertain. The receptor's source is a person between 18 and 70 years old in good health. The part of the CDR3 DNA that was read is TGCAGTGCTAGAACTCGGAGTCCAGCGACGAGCACGTATACG. Translation gives CSARTRSPATSTYT. The complete CDR3 protein is CSARTRSPATSTYTQYF.